The clone carrying this TCR beta chain has only a few counts. Antigen specificity is unknown. Via MiXCR, TCRdb re-called the multiplex PCR reads, giving one row per CDR3 protein. The table lists 17,000 or so distinct CDR3 sequences, over 40% of them singletons. This entry belongs to a study of breast tumors, draining lymph nodes, adjacent tissues. The CDR3 contains 11 residues. Looked up from germline, CDR1 is DFQATT and CDR2 is SNEGSKA (reference sequence). Trimming removed 3 bases at V and 9 bases at J, with 8 bases between. Findings and caveats of the study: Compared with basal-like, luminal-like tumors shared significantly more repertoire with nontumor tissue. The data were judged consistent with most tumor T cells coming from lymph node and expanding in tumor. Tumors had less TCR diversity than lymph nodes, more than nontumor tissue.

The clonotype comes from a female donor with breast cancer. Some clones in this sample may be carry-over from other donors' samples. The chain combines TRBV20-1 with TRBJ2-2, with no clear D. Sequencing input: breast tumor tissue. CDR3 loop: CSASPRRELFF. CDR3 bases: TGCAGTGCTAGTCCCCGGCGGGAGCTGTTTTTT.